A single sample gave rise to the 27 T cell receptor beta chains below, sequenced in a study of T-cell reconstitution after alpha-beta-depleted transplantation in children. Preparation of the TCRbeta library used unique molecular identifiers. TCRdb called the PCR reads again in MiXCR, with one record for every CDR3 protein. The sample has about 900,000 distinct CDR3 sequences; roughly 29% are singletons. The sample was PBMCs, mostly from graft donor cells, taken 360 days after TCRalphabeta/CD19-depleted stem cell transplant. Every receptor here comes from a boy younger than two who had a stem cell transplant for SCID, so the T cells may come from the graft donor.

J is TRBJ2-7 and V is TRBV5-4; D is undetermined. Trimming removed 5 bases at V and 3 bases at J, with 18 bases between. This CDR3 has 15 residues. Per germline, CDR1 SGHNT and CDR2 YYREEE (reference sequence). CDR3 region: CASSSRLGMGYEQYF. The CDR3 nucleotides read TGTGCCAGCAGTTCGCGGCTAGGGATGGGCTACGAGCAGTACTTC.

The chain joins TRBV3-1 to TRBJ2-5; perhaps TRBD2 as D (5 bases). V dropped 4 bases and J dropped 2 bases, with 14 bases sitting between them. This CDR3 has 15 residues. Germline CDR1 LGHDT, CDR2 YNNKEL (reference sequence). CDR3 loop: CASSPTTRTQETQYF. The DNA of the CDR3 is TGTGCCAGCAGCCCCACTACTAGGACTCAAGAGACCCAGTACTTC.

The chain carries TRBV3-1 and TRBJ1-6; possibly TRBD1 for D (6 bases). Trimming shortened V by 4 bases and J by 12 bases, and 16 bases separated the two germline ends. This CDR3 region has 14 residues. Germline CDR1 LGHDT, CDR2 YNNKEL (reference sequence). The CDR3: CASSPGTWQRPLHF. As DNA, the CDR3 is TGTGCCAGCAGCCCTGGGACATGGCAAAGACCCCTCCACTTT.

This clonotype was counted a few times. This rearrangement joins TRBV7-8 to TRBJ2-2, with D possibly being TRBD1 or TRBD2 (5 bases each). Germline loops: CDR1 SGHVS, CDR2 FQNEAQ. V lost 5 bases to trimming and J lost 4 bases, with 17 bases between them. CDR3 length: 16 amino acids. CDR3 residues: CASSQNPGTPTGELFF. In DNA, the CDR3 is TGTGCCAGCAGCCAAAATCCCGGGACCCCCACCGGGGAGCTGTTTTTT.

CDR3 nucleotides: TGCGCCAGCAGCTTGTCCCCAGTTCACGGGTCTGGAAACACCATATATTTT. Its translation: CASSLSPVHGSGNTIYF. The gene calls are TRBV5-1 and TRBJ1-3; D gene unclear. The germline V gene has CDR1 SGHRS and CDR2 YFSETQ. The length of the CDR3 is 17 residues. V lost 1 base and J 1 base, leaving 15 bases between the germline ends. The full variable domain, in which reference TRBV5-1 and TRBJ1-3 provide the parts outside the CDR3, is KAGVTQTPRYLIKTRGQQVTLSCSPISGHRSVSWYQQTPGQGLQFLFEYFSETQRNKGNFPGRFSGRQFSNSRSEMNVSTLELGDSALYLCASSLSPVHGSGNTIYFGEGSWLTVV.

CDR3 sequence reads: CASSLGQGGPNQPQHF. CDR3 DNA sequence: TGCGCCAGCAGCCTGGGACAGGGAGGCCCCAATCAGCCCCAGCATTTT. V gene TRBV5-1 combines with J gene TRBJ1-5; 9 nucleotides agree with TRBD1. Trimming removed 4 bases from V and 3 bases from J; junction bases left unmatched: 8. The CDR3 totals 16 residues. CDR1 is SGHRS, CDR2 YFSETQ, per germline.

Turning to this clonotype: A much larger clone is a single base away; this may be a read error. CDR3 bases: TGTGCCAGCAGCTCCGGGACTAGCGGCCTCACAGATACGCACTATTTT. Its protein is CASSSGTSGLTDTHYF. The chain carries TRBV7-3 and TRBJ2-3, with 11 bases identical to TRBD2. The length of the CDR3 is 16 residues. CDR1 and CDR2 from the germline V gene are SGHTA and FQGTGA.

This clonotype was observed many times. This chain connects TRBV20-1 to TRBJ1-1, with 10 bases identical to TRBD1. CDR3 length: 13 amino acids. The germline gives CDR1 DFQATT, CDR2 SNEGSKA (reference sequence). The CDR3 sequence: CSARTGGNTEAFF. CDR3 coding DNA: TGCAGCGCTCGGACAGGGGGGAACACTGAAGCTTTCTTT.

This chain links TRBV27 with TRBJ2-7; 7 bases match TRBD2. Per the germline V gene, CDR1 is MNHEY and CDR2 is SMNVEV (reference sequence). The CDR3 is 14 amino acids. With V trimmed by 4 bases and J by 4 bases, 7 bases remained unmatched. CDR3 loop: CASSSARGRYEQYF. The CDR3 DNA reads TGTGCCAGCAGTTCCGCGCGGGGGAGATACGAGCAGTACTTC.

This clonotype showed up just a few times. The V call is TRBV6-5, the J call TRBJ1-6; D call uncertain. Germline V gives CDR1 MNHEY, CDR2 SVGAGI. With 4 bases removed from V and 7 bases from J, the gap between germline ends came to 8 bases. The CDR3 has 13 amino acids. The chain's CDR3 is CASSWGVNSPLHF. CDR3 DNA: TGTGCCAGCAGTTGGGGTGTCAATTCACCCCTCCACTTT.

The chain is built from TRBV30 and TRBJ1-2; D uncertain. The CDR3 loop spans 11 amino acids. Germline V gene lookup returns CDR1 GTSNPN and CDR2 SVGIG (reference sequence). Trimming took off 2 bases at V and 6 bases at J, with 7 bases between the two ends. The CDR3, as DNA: TGTGCCTGGAGTCCGGGGAATGGCTACACCTTC. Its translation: CAWSPGNGYTF.

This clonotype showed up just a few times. CDR3 coding DNA: TGTGCCAGCAGTCCACTAGCGGGGGAGTACAATGAGCAGTTCTTC. It is translated as CASSPLAGEYNEQFF. The chain carries TRBV6-1 and TRBJ2-1; 11 nucleotides agree with TRBD2. CDR1 is MNHNS, CDR2 SASEGT, per germline. The V segment lost 5 bases and the J segment 4 bases; nucleotides outside the gene matches: 4. The CDR3 has 15 amino acids.

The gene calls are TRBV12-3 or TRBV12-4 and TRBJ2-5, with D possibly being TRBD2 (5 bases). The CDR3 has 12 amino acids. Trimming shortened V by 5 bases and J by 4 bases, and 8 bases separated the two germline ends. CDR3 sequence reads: CASSIGRETQYF. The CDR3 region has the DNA TGTGCCAGCAGTATAGGGAGAGAGACCCAGTACTTC.

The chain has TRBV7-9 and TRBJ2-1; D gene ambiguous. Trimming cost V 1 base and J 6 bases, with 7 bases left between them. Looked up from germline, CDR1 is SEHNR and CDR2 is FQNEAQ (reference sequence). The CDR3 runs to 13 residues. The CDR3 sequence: CASSLGPANEQFF. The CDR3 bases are TGTGCCAGCAGCTTAGGGCCGGCCAATGAGCAGTTCTTC.

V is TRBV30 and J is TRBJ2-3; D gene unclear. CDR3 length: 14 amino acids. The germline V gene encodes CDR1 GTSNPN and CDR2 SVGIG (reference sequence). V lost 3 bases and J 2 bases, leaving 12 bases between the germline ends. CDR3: CAWRLEFVTDTQYF. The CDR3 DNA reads TGTGCCTGGAGGCTGGAATTCGTCACAGATACGCAGTATTTT.

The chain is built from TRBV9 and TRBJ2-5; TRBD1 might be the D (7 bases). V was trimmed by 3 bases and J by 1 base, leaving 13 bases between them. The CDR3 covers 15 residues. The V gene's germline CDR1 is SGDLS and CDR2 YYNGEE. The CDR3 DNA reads TGTGCCAGCAGCGAGGGGGGACAGAGCCAAGAGACCCAGTACTTC. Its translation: CASSEGGQSQETQYF.

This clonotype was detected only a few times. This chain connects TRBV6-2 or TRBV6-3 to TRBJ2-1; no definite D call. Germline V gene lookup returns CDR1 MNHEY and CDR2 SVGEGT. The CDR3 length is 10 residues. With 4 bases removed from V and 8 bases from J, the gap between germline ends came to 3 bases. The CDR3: CASSFDEQFF. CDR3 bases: TGTGCCAGCAGTTTTGATGAGCAGTTCTTC.

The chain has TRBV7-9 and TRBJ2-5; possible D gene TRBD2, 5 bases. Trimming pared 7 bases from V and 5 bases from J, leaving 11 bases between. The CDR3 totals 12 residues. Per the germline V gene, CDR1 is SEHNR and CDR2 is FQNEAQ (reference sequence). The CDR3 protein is CASIGVWETQYF. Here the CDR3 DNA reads TGTGCCAGCATCGGGGTGTGGGAGACCCAGTACTTC. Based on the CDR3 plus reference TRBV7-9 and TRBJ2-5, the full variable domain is DTGVSQNPRHKITKRGQNVTFRCDPISEHNRLYWYRQTLGQGPEFLTYFQNEAQLEKSRLLSDRFSAERPKGSFSTLEIQRTEQGDSAMYLCASIGVWETQYFGPGTRLLVL.

The CDR3 sequence: CAVFRVGVTEAFF. The CDR3 bases are TGTGCCGTGTTTCGGGTGGGGGTCACTGAAGCTTTCTTT. The rearrangement links TRBV5-4 to TRBJ1-1; possible D gene TRBD1, 5 bases. Deletions cut 10 bases from V and 4 bases from J, with 17 bases between. The CDR3 covers 13 residues. Germline lookup yields CDR1 SGHNT and CDR2 YYREEE (reference sequence).

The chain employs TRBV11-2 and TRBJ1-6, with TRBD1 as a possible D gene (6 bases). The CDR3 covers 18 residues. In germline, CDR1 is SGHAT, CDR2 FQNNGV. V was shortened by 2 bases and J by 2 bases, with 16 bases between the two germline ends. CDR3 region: CASSLREKTGPYNSPLHF. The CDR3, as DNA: TGTGCCAGCAGCTTAAGAGAGAAAACAGGGCCCTATAATTCACCCCTCCACTTT.

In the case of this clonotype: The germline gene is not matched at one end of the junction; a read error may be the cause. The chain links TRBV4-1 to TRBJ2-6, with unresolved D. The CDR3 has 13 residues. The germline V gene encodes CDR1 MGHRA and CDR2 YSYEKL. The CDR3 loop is CASSQAGANVLTF. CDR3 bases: TGCGCCAGCAGTCAAGCAGGGGCCAACGTCCTGACTTTC.

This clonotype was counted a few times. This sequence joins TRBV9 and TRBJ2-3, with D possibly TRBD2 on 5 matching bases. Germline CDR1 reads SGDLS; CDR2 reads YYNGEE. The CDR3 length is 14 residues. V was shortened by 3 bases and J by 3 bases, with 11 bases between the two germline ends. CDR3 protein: CASSAFGITDTQYF. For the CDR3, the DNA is TGTGCCAGCAGCGCCTTCGGGATTACAGATACGCAGTATTTT.

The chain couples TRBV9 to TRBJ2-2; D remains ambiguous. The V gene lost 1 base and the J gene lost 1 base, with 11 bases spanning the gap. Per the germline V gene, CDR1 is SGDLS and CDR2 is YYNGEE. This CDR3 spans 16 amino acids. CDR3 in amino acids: CASSVSYRLNTGELFF. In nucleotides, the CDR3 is TGTGCCAGCAGCGTAAGCTACAGATTGAACACCGGGGAGCTGTTTTTT.

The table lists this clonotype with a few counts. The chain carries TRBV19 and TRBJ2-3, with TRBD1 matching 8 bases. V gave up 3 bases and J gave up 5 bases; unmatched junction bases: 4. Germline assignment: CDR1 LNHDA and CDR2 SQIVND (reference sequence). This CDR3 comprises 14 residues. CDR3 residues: CASSMTGDGDTQYF. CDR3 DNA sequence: TGTGCCAGTAGTATGACAGGGGATGGAGATACGCAGTATTTT.

CDR3 protein: CASSFHRDSFNEKLFF. The CDR3, as DNA: TGTGCCAGCAGTTTTCACCGAGACAGTTTTAATGAAAAACTGTTTTTT. J is TRBJ1-4 and V is TRBV28, with D tentatively TRBD1 (5 bases). Trimming pared 3 bases from V and 4 bases from J, leaving 15 bases between. CDR3 length equals 16 residues. Germline-derived CDR1 and CDR2 are MDHEN and SYDVKM.

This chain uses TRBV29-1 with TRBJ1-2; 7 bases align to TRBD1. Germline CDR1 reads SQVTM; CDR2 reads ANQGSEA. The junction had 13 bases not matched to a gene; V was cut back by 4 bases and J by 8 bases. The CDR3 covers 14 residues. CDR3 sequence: CSVVGSDRAGGYTF. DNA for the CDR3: TGCAGCGTTGTGGGTAGCGACAGGGCAGGAGGCTACACCTTC.

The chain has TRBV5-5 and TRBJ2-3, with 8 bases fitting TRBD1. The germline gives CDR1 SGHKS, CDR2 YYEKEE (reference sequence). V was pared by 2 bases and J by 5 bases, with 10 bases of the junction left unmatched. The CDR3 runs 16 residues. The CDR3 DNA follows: TGTGCCAGCAGCTTAGGTGGACAGGGTGAGGGAGATACGCAGTATTTT. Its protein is CASSLGGQGEGDTQYF. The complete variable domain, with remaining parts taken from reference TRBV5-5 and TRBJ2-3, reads DAGVTQSPTHLIKTRGQQVTLRCSPISGHKSVSWYQQVLGQGPQFIFQYYEKEERGRGNFPDRFSARQFPNYSSELNVNALLLGDSALYLCASSLGGQGEGDTQYFGPGTRLTVL.